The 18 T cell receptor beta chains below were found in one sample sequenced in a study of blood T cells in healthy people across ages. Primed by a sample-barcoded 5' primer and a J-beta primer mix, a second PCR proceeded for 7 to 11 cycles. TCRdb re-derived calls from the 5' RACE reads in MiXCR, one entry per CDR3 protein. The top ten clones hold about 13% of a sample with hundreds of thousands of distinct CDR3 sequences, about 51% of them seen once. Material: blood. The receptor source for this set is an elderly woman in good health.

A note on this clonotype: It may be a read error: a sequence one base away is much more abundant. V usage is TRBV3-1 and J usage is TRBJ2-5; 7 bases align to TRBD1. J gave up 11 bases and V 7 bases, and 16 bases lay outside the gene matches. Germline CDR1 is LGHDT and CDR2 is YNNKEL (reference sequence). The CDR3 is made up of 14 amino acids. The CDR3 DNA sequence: TGTGCCAGCAACACTCCGGGGACAGATAATGAGCAGTACTTC. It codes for CASNTPGTDNEQYF.

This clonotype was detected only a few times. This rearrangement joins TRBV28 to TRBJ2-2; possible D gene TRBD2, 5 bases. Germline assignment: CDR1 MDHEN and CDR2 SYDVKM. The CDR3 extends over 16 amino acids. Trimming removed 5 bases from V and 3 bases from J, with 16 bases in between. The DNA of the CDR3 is TGTGCCAGCAGTCGACACGGCCCCGGGGACACCGGGGAGCTGTTTTTT. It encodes CASSRHGPGDTGELFF.

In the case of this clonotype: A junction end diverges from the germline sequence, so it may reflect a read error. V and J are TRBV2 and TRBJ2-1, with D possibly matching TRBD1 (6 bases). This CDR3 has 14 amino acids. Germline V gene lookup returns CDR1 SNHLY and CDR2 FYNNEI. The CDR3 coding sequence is TGTACCAGCAGCGCGGACAGCCCCTACAATGAGCAGTTCTTC. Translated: CTSSADSPYNEQFF.

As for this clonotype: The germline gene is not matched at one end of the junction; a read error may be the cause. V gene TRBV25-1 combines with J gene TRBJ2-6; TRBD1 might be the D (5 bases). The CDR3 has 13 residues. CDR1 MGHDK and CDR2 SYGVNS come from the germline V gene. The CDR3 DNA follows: TGTGCCAGCAGTGATGCTGGGGCCAACGTCCCGACTTTC. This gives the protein CASSDAGANVPTF.

This CDR3 is CASSYSGTGGHNEQFF. The CDR3 nucleotides are TGTGCCAGCAGTTACTCAGGGACAGGGGGCCACAATGAGCAGTTCTTC. The V and J genes are TRBV6-5 and TRBJ2-1, with 12 bases that match TRBD1. The CDR3 runs 16 residues. Germline V CDR1 and CDR2: MNHEY, SVGAGI. V trimming: 0 bases; J trimming: 5 bases; junction bases outside the gene matches: 2.

CDR3 sequence reads: CASSQDPTGEVEAFF. CDR3 nucleotide sequence: TGCGCCAGCAGCCAAGACCCGACAGGGGAGGTAGAAGCTTTCTTT. The rearrangement links TRBV4-1 to TRBJ1-1; TRBD1 aligns across 8 bases. This CDR3 contains 15 residues. J gave up 8 bases and V 0 bases, and 8 bases lay outside the gene matches. The germline CDR1 and CDR2 sequences are MGHRA and YSYEKL.

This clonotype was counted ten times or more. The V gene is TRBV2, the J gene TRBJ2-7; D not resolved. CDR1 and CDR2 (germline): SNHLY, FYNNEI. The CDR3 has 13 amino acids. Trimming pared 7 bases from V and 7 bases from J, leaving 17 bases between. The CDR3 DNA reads TGTGCCAGCAAGCGATATAGTTGGGTTGAGCAGTACTTC. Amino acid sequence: CASKRYSWVEQYF.

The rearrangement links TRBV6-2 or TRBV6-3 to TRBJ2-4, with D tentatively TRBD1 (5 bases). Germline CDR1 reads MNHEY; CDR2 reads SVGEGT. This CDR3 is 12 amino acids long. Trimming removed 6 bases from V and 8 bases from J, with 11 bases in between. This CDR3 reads CASSPQAHIQYF. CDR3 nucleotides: TGTGCCAGCAGCCCACAGGCCCACATTCAGTACTTC.

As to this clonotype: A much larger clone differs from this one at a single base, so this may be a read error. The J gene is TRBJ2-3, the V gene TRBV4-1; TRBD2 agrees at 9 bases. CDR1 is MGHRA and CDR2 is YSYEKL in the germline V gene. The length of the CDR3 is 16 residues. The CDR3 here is CASGQSAGGYTDTQYF. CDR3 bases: TGCGCCAGCGGCCAATCGGCGGGAGGGTACACAGATACGCAGTATTTT.

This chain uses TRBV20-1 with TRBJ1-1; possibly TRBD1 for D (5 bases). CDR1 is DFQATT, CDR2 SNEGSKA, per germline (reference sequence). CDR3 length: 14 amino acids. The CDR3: CRAESGRSNTEAFF. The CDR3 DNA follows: TGCAGGGCCGAGTCAGGGAGGTCCAACACTGAAGCTTTCTTT.

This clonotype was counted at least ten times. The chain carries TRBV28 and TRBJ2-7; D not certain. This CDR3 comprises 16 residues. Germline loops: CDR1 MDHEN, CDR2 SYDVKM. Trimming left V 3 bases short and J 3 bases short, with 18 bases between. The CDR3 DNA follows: TGTGCCAGCAGTTTCCCACTATCAGGAACGGGCTACGAGCAGTACTTC. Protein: CASSFPLSGTGYEQYF.

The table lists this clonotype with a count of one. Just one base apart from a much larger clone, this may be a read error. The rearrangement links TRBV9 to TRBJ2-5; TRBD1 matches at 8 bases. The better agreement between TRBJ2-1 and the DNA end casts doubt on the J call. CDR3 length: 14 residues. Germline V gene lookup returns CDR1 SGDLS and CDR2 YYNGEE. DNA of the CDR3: TGTGCCAGCAGCGTTCAGGGGGCCCAAGAGACCCAGTTCTTC. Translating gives CASSVQGAQETQFF.

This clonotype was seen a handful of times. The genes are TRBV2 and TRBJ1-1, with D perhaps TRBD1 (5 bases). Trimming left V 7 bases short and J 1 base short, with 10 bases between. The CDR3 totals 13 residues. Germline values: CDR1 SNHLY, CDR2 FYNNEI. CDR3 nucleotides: TGTGCCAGCAACGTGGGACGGAACACTGAAGCTTTCTTT. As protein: CASNVGRNTEAFF.

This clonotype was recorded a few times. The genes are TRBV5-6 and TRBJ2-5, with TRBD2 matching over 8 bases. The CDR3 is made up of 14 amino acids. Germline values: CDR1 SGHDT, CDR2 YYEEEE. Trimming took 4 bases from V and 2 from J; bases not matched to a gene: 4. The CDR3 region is CASSRGTSQETQYF. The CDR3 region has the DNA TGTGCCAGCAGCCGGGGGACTAGTCAAGAGACCCAGTACTTC.

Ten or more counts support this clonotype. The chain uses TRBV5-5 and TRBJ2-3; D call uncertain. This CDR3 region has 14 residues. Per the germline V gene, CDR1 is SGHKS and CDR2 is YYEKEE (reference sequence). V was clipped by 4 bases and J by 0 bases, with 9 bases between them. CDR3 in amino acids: CASSRPKSTDTQYF. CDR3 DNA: TGTGCCAGCAGCCGACCAAAGAGCACAGATACGCAGTATTTT.

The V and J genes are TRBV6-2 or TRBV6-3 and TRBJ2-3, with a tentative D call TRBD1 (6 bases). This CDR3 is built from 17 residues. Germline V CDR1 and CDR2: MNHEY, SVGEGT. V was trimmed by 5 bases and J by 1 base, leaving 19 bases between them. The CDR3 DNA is TGTGCCAGCAGTCTGGACCTGAGGGGGATCGGCACAGATACGCAGTATTTT. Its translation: CASSLDLRGIGTDTQYF.

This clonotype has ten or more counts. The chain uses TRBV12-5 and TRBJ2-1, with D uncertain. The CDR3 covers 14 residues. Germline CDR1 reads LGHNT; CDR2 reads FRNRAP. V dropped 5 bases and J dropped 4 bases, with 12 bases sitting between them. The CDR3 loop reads CASGPDTQYNEQFF. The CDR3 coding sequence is TGTGCTAGTGGTCCAGATACCCAATACAATGAGCAGTTCTTC.

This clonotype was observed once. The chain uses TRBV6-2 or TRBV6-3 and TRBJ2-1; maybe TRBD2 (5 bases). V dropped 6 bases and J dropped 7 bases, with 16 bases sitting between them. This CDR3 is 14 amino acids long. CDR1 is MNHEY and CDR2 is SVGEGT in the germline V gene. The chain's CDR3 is CASRDAFRGNEQFF. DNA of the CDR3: TGTGCCAGCAGGGATGCCTTTCGGGGAAATGAGCAGTTCTTC.